Listed here are 7 T cell receptor beta chains from one sample, sequenced in a study of shared T cell receptors in the human thymus. Libraries were prepared by immunoSEQ multiplex PCR; TCRdb keeps only in-frame clonotypes and omits some of them. The profile shows roughly 550,000 clones, 78% of them singletons. The data also belong to a second study, concerning human thymus T cells.

Sample: thymocytes. Receptor source: a boy in the first two years of life with a congenital heart defect.

The chain recombines TRBV7-2 with TRBJ2-3, with TRBD2 identical over 7 bases. Germline lookup yields CDR1 SGHTA and CDR2 FQGNSA. The CDR3 contains 16 residues. Unmatched junction bases numbered 10, after V lost 5 bases and J lost 2 bases. The CDR3 DNA is TGTGCCAGCAGCAGGAGGACTAGAGTTGTCACAGATACGCAGTATTTT. As protein: CASSRRTRVVTDTQYF.

The chain combines TRBV15 with TRBJ1-4; tentatively, D is TRBD1 (6 bases). V was trimmed by 0 bases and J by 1 base, leaving 18 bases between them. The CDR3 is 19 amino acids. The germline CDR1 and CDR2 sequences are LNHNV and YYDKDF (reference sequence). The chain's CDR3 is CATSRDRNTLDRTNEKLFF. CDR3 nucleotides: TGTGCCACCAGCAGAGATCGTAACACCTTGGACAGAACTAATGAAAAACTGTTTTTT.

V usage is TRBV9 and J usage is TRBJ2-1, with D unresolved. The V gene's germline CDR1 is SGDLS and CDR2 YYNGEE. V was shortened by 0 bases and J by 1 base, with 5 bases between the two germline ends. The CDR3 runs 14 residues. The CDR3 sequence is CASSVDRSYNEQFF. Here the CDR3 DNA reads TGTGCCAGCAGCGTAGATCGGTCCTACAATGAGCAGTTCTTC.

The genes are TRBV5-4 and TRBJ1-1, with D perhaps TRBD1 (6 bases). The CDR3 is 14 amino acids. Germline assignment: CDR1 SGHNT and CDR2 YYREEE (reference sequence). Trimming stripped 0 bases from V and 10 bases from J, with 16 bases between. The CDR3 protein is CASSLAGGRGGAFF. CDR3 nucleotides: TGTGCCAGCAGCTTGGCCGGGGGGCGAGGTGGAGCTTTCTTT.

This chain joins TRBV5-5 and TRBJ2-3, with 8 bases matching TRBD1. J lost 1 base, V lost 3 bases, and 1 base had no gene match. The germline V gene has CDR1 SGHKS and CDR2 YYEKEE (reference sequence). The CDR3 sequence is 14 residues long. The CDR3 region has the DNA TGTGCCAGCAGCTCGACAGGGGGCACAGATACGCAGTATTTT. Protein: CASSSTGGTDTQYF.

The chain employs TRBV7-2 and TRBJ2-7; TRBD1 agrees at 8 bases. The CDR3 loop spans 16 amino acids. Germline values: CDR1 SGHTA, CDR2 FQGNSA. V was pared by 5 bases and J by 5 bases, with 14 bases of the junction left unmatched. DNA of the CDR3: TGTGCCAGCAGCCGACCAATTATAAACAGGGGGAACGAGCAGTACTTC. It is translated as CASSRPIINRGNEQYF.

The chain recombines TRBV14 with TRBJ2-7, with a tentative D call TRBD2 (7 bases). The CDR3 spans 15 residues. The germline V gene encodes CDR1 SGHDN and CDR2 FVKESK. The germline V and J ends were trimmed by 6 bases and 7 bases, with 22 bases remaining between them. The CDR3 region has the DNA TGTGCCAGCAGTGGGTTGGCGGGAGCGAGGGGGGAGCAGTACTTC. Protein sequence: CASSGLAGARGEQYF.